These T cell receptor beta chains were read from a single sample in a study of human T cells and chemical hapten exposure. TCRdb used MiXCR to reprocess the RACE reads, holding one entry per CDR3 protein. Of roughly 380,000 distinct CDR3 sequences in the sample, around 5% were seen once. Sequences were derived from whole blood, sampled in connection with sensitization to the hapten diphenylcyclopropenone (DPC). The receptors derive from a woman between 45 and 65 years old with alopecia areata. Some clones in this sample may be carry-over from other donors' samples. The CDR3 runs from the conserved cysteine through the conserved F or W. Each record gives: clone size, D gene, V gene, J gene, CDR3 DNA, CDR3 protein. A D gene is named only where the DNA matches it firmly. Rows give clone size only sometimes, using once, few, many, or a class for an expanded clone.

few,NA,TRBV6-1,TRBJ1-2,TGTGCCAGCAGTGAATACCTAGATGGCTACACCTTC,CASSEYLDGYTF
many,NA,TRBV12-3/TRBV12-4,TRBJ1-2,TGTGCCAGCAGTTTAACGTCAGCAACTGGCTACACCTTC,CASSLTSATGYTF
few,NA,TRBV4-3,TRBJ2-2,TGCGCCAGCAGCCAAGATGGAGAAAACACCGGGGAGCTGTTTTTT,CASSQDGENTGELFF
many,TRBD2,TRBV20-1,TRBJ2-7,TGCAGTGCTCGGACTAGCGGGGCATCCTACGAGCAGTACTTC,CSARTSGASYEQYF
many,TRBD2,TRBV7-2,TRBJ2-7,TGTGCCAGCAGCCAACGGGACTATTCCTACGAGCAGTACTTC,CASSQRDYSYEQYF
many,NA,TRBV7-9,TRBJ1-2,TGTGCCAGCAGCTTGACAGCCAATCTCTATGGCTACACCTTC,CASSLTANLYGYTF
many,NA,TRBV29-1,TRBJ1-5,TGCAGCGTTCTACAGGGAATGAATCAGCCCCAGCATTTT,CSVLQGMNQPQHF
few,NA,TRBV9,TRBJ1-1,TGTGCCAGCAGCGGACTGGTGAACACTGAAGCTTTCTTT,CASSGLVNTEAFF
few,TRBD1,TRBV7-6,TRBJ2-2,TGTGCCAGCAGCTTAGCAGGACAGGGGTACACCGGGGAGCTGTTTTTT,CASSLAGQGYTGELFF
many,NA,TRBV5-1,TRBJ1-5,TGCGCCAGCAGCTTGGGGACAGTTCCCAATCAGCCCCAGCATTTT,CASSLGTVPNQPQHF
many,NA,TRBV12-3/TRBV12-4,TRBJ2-6,TGTGCCAGCTCGATGGTTGATGGGGCCAACGTCCTGACTTTC,CASSMVDGANVLTF
many,NA,TRBV7-2,TRBJ2-4,TGTGCCAGCAGCTACTCGACAAACATTCAGTACTTC,CASSYSTNIQYF
NA,NA,TRBV5-1,TRBJ2-5,TGCGCCAGCAGCTTTGATAAAGAGACCCAGTACTTC,CASSFDKETQYF
many,NA,TRBV24-1,TRBJ2-3,TGTGCCACCAGTGATTTGTTAAGGGGCACAGATACGCAGTATTTT,CATSDLLRGTDTQYF
few,TRBD1,TRBV7-9,TRBJ2-7,TGTGCCAGCAGCCCGCTGACAGGGGCACGTTCCTACGAGCAGTACTTC,CASSPLTGARSYEQYF
many,NA,TRBV18,TRBJ1-1,TGTGCCAGCTCACCACCGCAGGGGTCGGGCACTGAAGCTTTCTTT,CASSPPQGSGTEAFF
few,TRBD1,TRBV27,TRBJ1-4,TGTGCCAGCAGTACACAGGGGCCGCATGAAAAACTGTTTTTT,CASSTQGPHEKLFF
many,TRBD2,TRBV5-1,TRBJ2-1,TGCGCCAGCAGCTTGACGGCTAGCGGGGGCGACAATGAGCAGTTCTTC,CASSLTASGGDNEQFF
NA,TRBD2,TRBV6-5,TRBJ2-1,TGTGCCAGCAGACCCAGCGGGAACTTGAGGAATGAGCAGTTCTTC,CASRPSGNLRNEQFF
many,NA,TRBV7-9,TRBJ1-1,TGTGCCAGCAGCTTAGACGGCAGGCGAAGGACTGAAGCTTTCTTT,CASSLDGRRRTEAFF
many,NA,TRBV6-5,TRBJ1-1,TGTGCCAGCAGTTATCGGGTAGCGAGTGAAGCTTTCTTT,CASSYRVASEAFF
many,TRBD2,TRBV3-1,TRBJ2-2,TGTGCCAGCAGCTTCCCCCGGACTAGCGGGGGAACCGGGGAGCTGTTTTTT,CASSFPRTSGGTGELFF
few,TRBD2,TRBV9,TRBJ2-1,TGTGCCAGCAGCGCTAGCGGGGGTCCCTACAATGAGCAGTTCTTC,CASSASGGPYNEQFF
few,NA,TRBV18,TRBJ1-5,TGTGCCAGCTCACCACGGCCCCAGCATTTT,CASSPRPQHF
NA,NA,TRBV9,TRBJ2-1,TGTGCCAGCAGCGTCGCACAAAGCTCCTACAATGAGCAGTTCTTC,CASSVAQSSYNEQFF
many,TRBD1,TRBV28,TRBJ1-4,TGTGCCAGCAGTTTCACAGGGGGCCATGAAAAACTGTTTTTT,CASSFTGGHEKLFF
many,NA,TRBV12-3/TRBV12-4,TRBJ2-2,TGTGCCAGCAGTCCCGGGACCACGAACACCGGGGAGCTGTTTTTT,CASSPGTTNTGELFF
few,NA,TRBV12-3/TRBV12-4,TRBJ1-5,TGTGCCAGCAGTGGGGGGATAGGGCAGCCCCAGCATTTT,CASSGGIGQPQHF
few,TRBD2,TRBV20-1,TRBJ2-5,TGCAGTGCTAGATTAGCGGGGGCCCAAGAGACCCAGTACTTC,CSARLAGAQETQYF
few,TRBD1,TRBV2,TRBJ1-2,TGTGCCAGCAGACCGGGACAGCGGGTTGTAGGCTACACCTTC,CASRPGQRVVGYTF
many,TRBD1,TRBV15,TRBJ1-5,TGTGCCACCAGCAGCAAGGACAGGGGTCGGCCCCAGCATTTT,CATSSKDRGRPQHF
many,NA,TRBV7-8,TRBJ1-4,TGTGCCAGCAGCCCACAGGGCGCTAATGAAAAACTGTTTTTT,CASSPQGANEKLFF
NA,NA,TRBV3-1,TRBJ2-7,TGTGCCAGCAGCCAAGAGAGGAAGAACGAGCAGTACTTC,CASSQERKNEQYF
few,TRBD1,TRBV7-2,TRBJ1-6,TGTGCCAGCAGCCGCCGGGCAGGGGGGAATAATTCACCCCTCCACTTT,CASSRRAGGNNSPLHF
many,NA,TRBV12-3/TRBV12-4,TRBJ2-5,TGTGCCAGCAGCCCTTCCGGGGGTCAGGAGACCCAGTACTTC,CASSPSGGQETQYF
few,TRBD1,TRBV7-9,TRBJ2-2,TGTGCCAGCAGCTTAAACTTAGGGGGACAGCGATACACCGGGGAGCTGTTTTTT,CASSLNLGGQRYTGELFF
NA,NA,TRBV5-1,TRBJ2-5,TGCGCCAGCAGCCTGGAAGAAGGGCGAGCCCAGTACTTC,CASSLEEGRAQYF
few,TRBD2,TRBV29-1,TRBJ2-5,TGCAGCGGCCCTCTACTAGCGGGGGGTCGAGAGACCCAGTACTTC,CSGPLLAGGRETQYF
few,NA,TRBV7-9,TRBJ1-5,TGTGCCAGCAGCTTATGGGATCAGCCCCAGCATTTT,CASSLWDQPQHF